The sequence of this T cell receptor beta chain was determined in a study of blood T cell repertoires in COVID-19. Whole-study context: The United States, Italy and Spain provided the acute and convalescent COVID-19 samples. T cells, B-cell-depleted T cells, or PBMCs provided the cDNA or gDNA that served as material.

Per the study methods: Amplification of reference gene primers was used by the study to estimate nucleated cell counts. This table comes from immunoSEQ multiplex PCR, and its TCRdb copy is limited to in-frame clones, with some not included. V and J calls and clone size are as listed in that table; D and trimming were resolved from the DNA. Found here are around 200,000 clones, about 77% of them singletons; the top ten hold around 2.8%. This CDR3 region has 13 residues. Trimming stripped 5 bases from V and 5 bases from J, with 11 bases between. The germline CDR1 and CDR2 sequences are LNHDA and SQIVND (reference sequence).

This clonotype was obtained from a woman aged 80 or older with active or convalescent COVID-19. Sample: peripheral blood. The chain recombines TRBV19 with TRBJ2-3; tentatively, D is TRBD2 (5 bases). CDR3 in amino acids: CASSGYGRDTQYF. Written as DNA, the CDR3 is TGTGCCAGTAGTGGTTATGGGAGAGATACGCAGTATTTT.